This is a list of T cell receptor beta chains from one sample in a study of blood T cell repertoires in COVID-19. Some clones are missing from TCRdb's copy, which holds only in-frame ones; the method was immunoSEQ multiplex PCR. The data hold about 200,000 clones, with roughly 90% observed a single time. Specimen: peripheral blood. These receptors were obtained from a man aged 45 to 65 with COVID-19, enrolled during active disease. Each CDR3 is given with its conserved first and last residue. The D gene is left open where the match is weak. Size tells how often a clone was seen (once, few, many) or the class of an expanded clone, and some rows leave it out.

- | TRBJ1-6 | TRBV5-1 | - | CASSAGTTNSPLHF | TGCGCCAGCAGTGCAGGGACAACTAATTCACCCCTCCACTTT
- | TRBJ2-1 | TRBV19 | TRBD2 | CASSIQSGMDEQFF | TGTGCCAGTAGTATTCAGAGCGGGATGGATGAGCAGTTCTTC
once | TRBJ1-5 | TRBV19 | - | CASSQNSNQPQHF | TGTGCCAGTAGTCAGAATAGCAATCAGCCCCAGCATTTT
- | TRBJ2-5 | TRBV5-1 | - | CASSLAGRGQETQYF | TGCGCCAGCAGCTTGGCAGGGCGGGGACAAGAGACCCAGTACTTC
- | TRBJ2-1 | TRBV10-2 | TRBD1 | CASRDRPPANEQFF | TGCGCCAGCAGGGACAGGCCACCAGCGAATGAGCAGTTCTTC
- | TRBJ1-2 | TRBV5-1 | - | CASSLAINYGYTF | TGCGCCAGCAGCTTGGCCATTAACTATGGCTACACCTTC
- | TRBJ1-1 | TRBV11-3 | - | CASSLDSGMNTEAFF | TGTGCCAGCAGCTTAGATTCCGGGATGAACACTGAAGCTTTCTTT
- | TRBJ2-5 | TRBV28 | TRBD2 | CASSLRRTSTVVETQYF | TGTGCCAGCAGTTTAAGGCGGACTAGCACGGTGGTGGAGACCCAGTACTTC
- | TRBJ2-7 | TRBV6-2/TRBV6-3 | - | CASSYSGLASYEQYF | TGTGCCAGCAGTTACTCAGGACTTGCTAGTTACGAGCAGTACTTC
- | TRBJ2-7 | TRBV30 | - | CAWSATVPYEQYF | TGTGCCTGGAGCGCGACAGTTCCCTACGAGCAGTACTTC